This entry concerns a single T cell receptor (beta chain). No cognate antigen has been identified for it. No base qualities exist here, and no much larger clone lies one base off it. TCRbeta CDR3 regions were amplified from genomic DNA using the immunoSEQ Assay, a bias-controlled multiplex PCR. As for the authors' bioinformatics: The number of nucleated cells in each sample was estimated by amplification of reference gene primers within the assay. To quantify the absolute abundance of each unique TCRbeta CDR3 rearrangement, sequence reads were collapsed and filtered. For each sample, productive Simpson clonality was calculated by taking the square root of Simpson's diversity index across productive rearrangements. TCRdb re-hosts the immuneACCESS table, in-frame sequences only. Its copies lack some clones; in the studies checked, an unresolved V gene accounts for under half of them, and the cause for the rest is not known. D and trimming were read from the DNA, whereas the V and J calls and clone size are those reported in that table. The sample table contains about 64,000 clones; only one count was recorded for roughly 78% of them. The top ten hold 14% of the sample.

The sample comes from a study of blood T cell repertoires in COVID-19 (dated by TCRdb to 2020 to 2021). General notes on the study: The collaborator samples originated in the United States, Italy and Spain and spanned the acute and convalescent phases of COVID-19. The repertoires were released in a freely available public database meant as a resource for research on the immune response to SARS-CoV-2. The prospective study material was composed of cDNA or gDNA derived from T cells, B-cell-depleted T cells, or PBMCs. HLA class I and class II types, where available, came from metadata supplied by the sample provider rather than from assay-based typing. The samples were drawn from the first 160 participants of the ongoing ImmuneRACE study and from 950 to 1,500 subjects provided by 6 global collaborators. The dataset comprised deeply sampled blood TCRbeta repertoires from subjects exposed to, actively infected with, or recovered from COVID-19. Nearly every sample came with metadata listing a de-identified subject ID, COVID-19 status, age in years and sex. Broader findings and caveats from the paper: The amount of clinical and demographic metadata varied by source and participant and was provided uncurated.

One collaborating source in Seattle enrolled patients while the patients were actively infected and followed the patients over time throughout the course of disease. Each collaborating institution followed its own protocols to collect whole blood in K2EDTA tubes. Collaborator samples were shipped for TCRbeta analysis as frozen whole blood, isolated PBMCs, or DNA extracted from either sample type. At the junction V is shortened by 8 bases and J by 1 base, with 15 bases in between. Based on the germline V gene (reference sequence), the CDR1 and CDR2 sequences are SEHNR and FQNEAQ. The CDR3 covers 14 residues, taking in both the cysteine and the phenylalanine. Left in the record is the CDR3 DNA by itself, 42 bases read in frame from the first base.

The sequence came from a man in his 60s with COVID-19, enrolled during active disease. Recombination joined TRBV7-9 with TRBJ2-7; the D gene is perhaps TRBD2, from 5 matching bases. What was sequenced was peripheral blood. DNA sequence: TGTGCCAGCTCCTACCTGGCGGGTTCCTACGAGCAGTACTTC. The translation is CASSYLAGSYEQYF.